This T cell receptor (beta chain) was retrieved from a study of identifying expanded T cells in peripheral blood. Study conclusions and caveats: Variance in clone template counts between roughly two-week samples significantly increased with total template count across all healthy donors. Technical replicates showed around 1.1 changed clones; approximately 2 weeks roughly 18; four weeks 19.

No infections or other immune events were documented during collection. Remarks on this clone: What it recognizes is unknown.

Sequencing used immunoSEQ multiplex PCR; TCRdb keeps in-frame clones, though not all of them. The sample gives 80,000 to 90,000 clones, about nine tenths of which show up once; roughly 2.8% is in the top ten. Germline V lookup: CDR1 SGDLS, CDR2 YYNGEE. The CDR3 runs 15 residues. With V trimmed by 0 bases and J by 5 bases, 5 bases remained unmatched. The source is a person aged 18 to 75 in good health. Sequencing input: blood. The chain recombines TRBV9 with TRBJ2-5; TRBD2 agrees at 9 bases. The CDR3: CASSVGGGAGETQYF. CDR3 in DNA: TGTGCCAGCAGCGTAGGCGGGGGGGCCGGGGAGACCCAGTACTTC.